The clone carrying this T cell receptor beta chain has a handful of counts. Antigen: not known. This entry belongs to a study of shared clonotypes between healthy human individuals. Overall study results and limits: The generation probabilities recorded for non-shared clonotypes fell below those of clonotypes shared by all four donors.

Researchers ran the assay at a deep level. The table came from immunoSEQ multiplex PCR; TCRdb's copy has only in-frame clones and leaves some out. The table shows some 1,100,000 clones, with about four fifths occurring only once. This sequence originates from a man in his late teens or twenties in good health. Some clones in this sample may be carry-over from other donors' samples. Sequenced input: memory CD4+ T cells from PBMCs. Subset defined: CD45RA-negative fraction.

The CDR3 DNA follows: TGTGCCAGCAGCGGAAGGGGCGGGAGGGCCTATAGATCCTACAATGAGCAGTTCTTC. Protein: CASSGRGGRAYRSYNEQFF. The chain couples TRBV7-6 to TRBJ2-1, with 9 bases lining up with TRBD2. Germline V gene data show CDR1 as SGHVS and CDR2 as FNYEAQ. J was trimmed by 1 base and V by 5 bases; bases with no gene match: 15. This CDR3 has 19 amino acids. The whole variable domain, remainder taken from reference TRBV7-6 and TRBJ2-1, is GAGVSQSPRYKVTKRGQDVALRCDPISGHVSLYWYRQALGQGPEFLTYFNYEAQQDKSGLPNDRFSAERPEGSISTLTIQRTEQRDSAMYRCASSGRGGRAYRSYNEQFFGPGTRLTVL.